A single sample is the source of the 9 T cell receptor beta chains below, sequenced in a study of T cell changes during pregnancy in multiple sclerosis (dated by TCRdb to between 2019 and 2020). Libraries were made using the immunoSEQ multiplex PCR assay. In its TCRdb copy, this immuneACCESS table keeps in-frame sequences only and misses some clones. Where compared with another copy, unresolved V genes explain less than half of these, and the others have no known cause. This sample is represented by under 65,000 clones; roughly 93% of them were singletons. The leading ten clones occupy less than 5% of the sample. Specimen: CD8+ T cells from peripheral blood mononuclear cells, collected in the second trimester of pregnancy. The receptors were gathered from a female donor with multiple sclerosis, enrolled in a pregnancy study.

The chain uses TRBV5-8 and TRBJ2-7; 8 nucleotides match TRBD2. Trimming took 2 bases from V and 3 from J; bases not matched to a gene: 7. Germline-derived CDR1 and CDR2 are SGHTS and YDEGEE. The length of the CDR3 is 15 residues. The CDR3 DNA follows: TGTGCCAGCAGCTTAGGATCGGGACTAGACTACGAGCAGTACTTC. Translation: CASSLGSGLDYEQYF.

This chain links TRBV29-1 with TRBJ2-2; D remains ambiguous. Germline V gives CDR1 SQVTM, CDR2 ANQGSEA. Trimming removed 3 bases from V and 6 bases from J, with 5 bases in between. The CDR3 consists of 11 residues. CDR3 coding DNA: TGCAGCGTTGAGGGCCCCGGGGAGCTGTTTTTT. Translation: CSVEGPGELFF.

The chain is built from TRBV6-4 and TRBJ2-3, with 7 nucleotides matching TRBD2. V lost 2 bases and J lost 0; bases outside the gene matches: 5. Germline CDR1 reads MRHNA; CDR2 reads SNTAGT. The CDR3 consists of 16 residues. CDR3 loop: CASSDRGGGSTDTQYF. The CDR3 coding sequence is TGTGCCAGCAGTGACAGGGGCGGGGGAAGCACAGATACGCAGTATTTT.

This chain's CDR3 is CASSQDVAGGPNEQFF. As DNA, the CDR3 is TGCGCCAGCAGCCAAGATGTCGCAGGGGGGCCAAATGAGCAGTTCTTC. V and J are TRBV4-3 and TRBJ2-1, with TRBD1 as a possible D gene (7 bases). Trimming removed 0 bases at V and 7 bases at J, with 16 bases between. From germline, CDR1 is LGHNA and CDR2 YSLEER. This CDR3 is built from 16 residues.

This clone was picked up one time. The chain joins TRBV5-1 to TRBJ2-2; D might be TRBD1 (5 bases). V gave up 1 base and J gave up 6 bases, with 16 bases separating them. The CDR3 is made up of 16 amino acids. The germline CDR1 and CDR2 sequences are SGHRS and YFSETQ. CDR3 DNA: TGCGCCAGCAGCTTGAAGGCAGGGCGGTTGGCCGGGGAGCTGTTTTTT. Residues: CASSLKAGRLAGELFF.

This clone was seen just once. The rearrangement joins TRBV7-2 to TRBJ2-7, with 8 bases lining up with TRBD1. The CDR3 totals 15 residues. The germline V gene has CDR1 SGHTA and CDR2 FQGNSA. Trimming cost V 5 bases and J 1 base; bases outside gene matches: 7. CDR3 loop: CASSPARTGSYEQYF. In nucleotides, the CDR3 is TGTGCCAGCAGCCCCGCCCGGACAGGGTCCTACGAGCAGTACTTC.

This chain connects TRBV29-1 to TRBJ2-3, with TRBD2 as a possible D gene (7 bases). Trimming cost V 3 bases and J 8 bases, with 18 bases left between them. The CDR3 is made up of 14 amino acids. Germline V gene sequence: CDR1 SQVTM, CDR2 ANQGSEA. The CDR3 nucleotides read TGCAGCGTTGAGGGGATCCCAGGGGAGGGTACGCAGTATTTT. The encoded protein is CSVEGIPGEGTQYF.

The genes are TRBV19 and TRBJ1-3; 7 positions match TRBD1. CDR1 and CDR2 (germline): LNHDA, SQIVND (reference sequence). V was pared by 8 bases and J by 1 base, with 5 bases of the junction left unmatched. The CDR3 is made up of 14 amino acids. CDR3 sequence (DNA): TGTGCCAGTGCAAGACAGGGATCTGGAAACACCATATATTTT. Its translation: CASARQGSGNTIYF.

V usage is TRBV13 and J usage is TRBJ2-7; 9 bases map to TRBD1. Trimming took 0 bases from V and 5 from J; bases not matched to a gene: 2. Per the germline V gene, CDR1 is PRHDT and CDR2 is FYEKMQ (reference sequence). The CDR3 consists of 14 residues. The CDR3 region is CASSLGGTGNEQYF. The CDR3 nucleotides read TGTGCCAGCAGCTTAGGTGGGACAGGGAACGAGCAGTACTTC.